Sequencing of this TCR beta chain was carried out in a study of blood T cell repertoires in COVID-19. V shed 6 bases and J 3 bases; nucleotides not matched to a gene: 10. The CDR3 spans 16 residues. Germline assignment: CDR1 MNHEY and CDR2 SMNVEV (reference sequence). This clone was recorded once. Produced via immunoSEQ multiplex PCR; TCRdb's table is partial and in-frame only. The sample shows around 310,000 clones, about nine tenths of them seen only once. V usage is TRBV27 and J usage is TRBJ2-3; 9 bases line up with TRBD2. This clonotype originated in a woman aged 25-40 years who had recovered from COVID-19. Sequenced material: PBMCs or T cells enriched from blood (not recorded which). CDR3: CASRRGRARITDTQYF. CDR3 nucleotides: TGTGCCAGCAGACGCGGGAGGGCCAGAATAACAGATACGCAGTATTTT.